This passage covers 23 T cell receptor beta chains from one sample sequenced in a study of CD8+CD57+ T cells in acquired aplastic anemia. Patients picked for sequencing had shown CD8+CD57+ cell expansion detected by flow cytometry. TCR beta VDJ and CDR3 profiles were obtained from a genomic DNA template. One entry per CDR3 protein results from TCRdb running MiXCR on the reads. The table has around 200,000 distinct CDR3 sequences, around 50% seen once. Sequencing was performed on sorted CD4+, CD8+, or CD8+CD57+ T cells (not recorded which) from PBMCs. The receptor set was obtained from a human donor with aplastic anemia.

This clonotype was seen just once. V gene TRBV25-1 combines with J gene TRBJ1-4; 7 bases line up with TRBD1. J was trimmed by 2 bases and V by 3 bases; bases with no gene match: 3. Germline V gene sequence: CDR1 MGHDK, CDR2 SYGVNS. CDR3 length: 15 residues. CDR3 protein: CASSEMTGTNEKLFF. CDR3 sequence (DNA): TGTGCCAGCAGTGAGATGACAGGGACTAATGAAAAACTGTTTTTT.

The CDR3 sequence is CASSGSGGSYEQYF. The DNA for the CDR3 is TGCGCCAGCAGTGGATCGGGGGGCAGTTACGAGCAGTACTTC. The chain is built from TRBV10-2 and TRBJ2-7; D perhaps matches TRBD2 (7 bases). The V end was cut by 4 bases, the J end by 4 bases, with 14 bases between. The CDR3 is 14 residues long. Looked up from germline, CDR1 is WSHSY and CDR2 is SAAADI.

The V call is TRBV2, the J call TRBJ1-1, with D unclear. V was clipped by 8 bases and J by 0 bases, with 10 bases between them. The CDR3 covers 13 residues. Germline CDR1 and CDR2: SNHLY and FYNNEI. The CDR3 DNA follows: TGTGCCAGCCGGAACTTCATGAACACTGAAGCTTTCTTT. It is translated as CASRNFMNTEAFF.

This clonotype was detected ten times or more. The chain joins TRBV5-1 to TRBJ1-4, with 9 bases lining up with TRBD1. Germline loops: CDR1 SGHRS, CDR2 YFSETQ. Losses at the gene ends were 1 base for V and 4 bases for J; bases not matched to a gene: 5. This CDR3 has 16 amino acids. The DNA of the CDR3 is TGCGCCAGCAGCTTGAGGACAGGGGCGAATAATGAAAAACTGTTTTTT. It codes for CASSLRTGANNEKLFF.

The chain is built from TRBV7-9 and TRBJ1-1, with D possibly matching TRBD1 (5 bases). V gave up 7 bases and J gave up 8 bases, with 14 bases separating them. Germline V lookup: CDR1 SEHNR, CDR2 FQNEAQ (reference sequence). The CDR3 runs to 12 residues. For the CDR3, the DNA is TGTGCCAGCAAACCGGGGCCCAGGGAAGCTTTCTTT. Its translation: CASKPGPREAFF.

This clonotype was counted only a few times. V usage is TRBV6-5 and J usage is TRBJ1-3; tentative D call: TRBD1 (6 bases). The CDR3 consists of 16 residues. Trimming shortened V by 0 bases and J by 0 bases, and 9 bases separated the two germline ends. CDR1 and CDR2 (germline): MNHEY, SVGAGI. The CDR3 loop is CASSYSTGSSGNTIYF. In DNA, the CDR3 is TGTGCCAGCAGTTACTCCACAGGGAGCTCTGGAAACACCATATATTTT.

The V call is TRBV19, the J call TRBJ1-2; D is unclear. The germline CDR1 and CDR2 sequences are LNHDA and SQIVND (reference sequence). The CDR3 covers 12 residues. The V end was cut by 6 bases, the J end by 5 bases, with 10 bases between. CDR3 sequence (DNA): TGTGCCAGTAGCTCGGGGAATTATGGCTACACCTTC. Amino acids: CASSSGNYGYTF.

The rearrangement links TRBV19 to TRBJ1-6; 11 bases map to TRBD1. V lost 5 bases and J lost 9; bases outside the gene matches: 9. Per the germline V gene, CDR1 is LNHDA and CDR2 is SQIVND (reference sequence). CDR3 length equals 16 residues. Here the CDR3 DNA reads TGTGCCAGTAGTTCGAGCGGACAGGGGGCGGCTTCACCCCTCCACTTT. It specifies CASSSSGQGAASPLHF.

This sequence joins TRBV19 and TRBJ1-1; 9 bases map to TRBD1. The CDR3 consists of 12 residues. Germline lookup yields CDR1 LNHDA and CDR2 SQIVND (reference sequence). J gave up 11 bases and V 6 bases, and 7 bases lay outside the gene matches. The CDR3 DNA reads TGTGCCAGTAGGACAGACAGGGGGTATGCTTTCTTT. It translates to CASRTDRGYAFF. The full variable domain, rest sourced from reference TRBV19 and TRBJ1-1, is DGGITQSPKYLFRKEGQNVTLSCEQNLNHDAMYWYRQDPGQGLRLIYYSQIVNDFQKGDIAEGYSVSREKKESFPLTVTSAQKNPTAFYLCASRTDRGYAFFGQGTRLTVV.

CDR3 sequence reads: CASSLEPGGNEQYF. In DNA, the CDR3 is TGTGCCAGCTCATTGGAGCCGGGAGGTAACGAGCAGTACTTC. The genes are TRBV7-3 and TRBJ2-7, with TRBD2 identical over 7 bases. Germline values: CDR1 SGHTA, CDR2 FQGTGA. Trimming at V came to 8 bases and at J to 5 bases, leaving 12 bases not matched to a gene. The CDR3 extends over 14 amino acids.

The chain has TRBV7-2 and TRBJ2-7; the D gene is possibly TRBD2 (7 bases). Germline V gene sequence: CDR1 SGHTA, CDR2 FQGNSA. CDR3 size: 16 residues. V lost 0 bases and J 2 bases, leaving 14 bases between the germline ends. The chain's CDR3 is CASSLAAGGLTYEQYF. Written as DNA, the CDR3 is TGTGCCAGCAGCTTAGCCGCCGGGGGGCTTACCTACGAGCAGTACTTC.

The chain couples TRBV19 to TRBJ1-1, with D unresolved. V was clipped by 3 bases and J by 4 bases, with 9 bases between them. In germline, CDR1 is LNHDA, CDR2 SQIVND (reference sequence). This CDR3 region has 13 residues. The CDR3 sequence: CASSMGGSTEAFF. The CDR3, as DNA: TGTGCCAGTAGTATGGGCGGTAGCACTGAAGCTTTCTTT.

Many counts were recorded for this clonotype. The gene calls are TRBV11-1 and TRBJ1-2; no clear D gene. Trimming cost V 1 base and J 6 bases, with 12 bases left between them. Germline loops: CDR1 SGHAT, CDR2 FQDESV (reference sequence). The CDR3 is made up of 14 amino acids. CDR3 sequence (DNA): TGTGCCAGCAGCTTAGGAGGGAAGGGAGATGGCTACACCTTC. Translation gives CASSLGGKGDGYTF.

This clonotype was recorded many times. CDR3 coding DNA: TGTGCCAGCAGCTTAACAGGGGCGGGGTACAATGAGCAGTTCTTC. It is translated as CASSLTGAGYNEQFF. The genes are TRBV7-3 and TRBJ2-1, with a weak D call TRBD2 (6 bases). Germline CDR1 SGHTA, CDR2 FQGTGA. This CDR3 spans 15 amino acids. V gave up 0 bases and J gave up 4 bases, with 10 bases separating them. The complete variable domain, with remaining parts taken from reference TRBV7-3 and TRBJ2-1, reads GAGVSQTPSNKVTEKGKYVELRCDPISGHTALYWYRQSLGQGPEFLIYFQGTGAADDSGLPNDRFFAVRPEGSVSTLKIQRTERGDSAVYLCASSLTGAGYNEQFFGPGTRLTVL.

This clonotype was observed a few times. This sequence joins TRBV9 and TRBJ2-2, with a possible D match to TRBD1 (6 bases). Germline CDR1 SGDLS, CDR2 YYNGEE. Trimming took 0 bases from V and 4 from J, leaving 19 bases between them. This CDR3 contains 18 residues. CDR3 protein: CASSVEARGSSSTGELFF. DNA of the CDR3: TGTGCCAGCAGCGTAGAGGCCAGGGGCTCCTCGAGCACCGGGGAGCTGTTTTTT.

The rearrangement joins TRBV25-1 to TRBJ1-1, with 7 positions matching TRBD1. CDR3 length: 16 residues. Germline-derived CDR1 and CDR2 are MGHDK and SYGVNS. V was pared by 5 bases and J by 2 bases, with 11 bases of the junction left unmatched. In DNA form, the CDR3 reads TGTGCCAGCAGTATACCCGACAGGGTCCCCAACACTGAAGCTTTCTTT. Its translation is CASSIPDRVPNTEAFF.

The sample holds many counts of this clonotype. J is TRBJ1-2 and V is TRBV5-1, with D unclear. Trimming removed 1 base at V and 3 bases at J, with 13 bases between. The germline CDR1 and CDR2 sequences are SGHRS and YFSETQ. The CDR3 is 15 residues long. The DNA of the CDR3 is TGCGCCAGCAGCTTGACGTATCTAAATGACTATGGCTACACCTTC. This codes for CASSLTYLNDYGYTF.

This clonotype was observed a handful of times. No conserved phenylalanine or tryptophan is present at the end of the CDR3, so a read error is the likely explanation. The limits of the CDR3 on the DNA are not certain, so only TCRdb's listed CDR3 is given. The chain is built from TRBV7-2 and TRBJ2-2; the tabulated D call, TRBD1, remains unverified against the DNA. The CDR3 sequence runs 8 residues, both termini included. Germline CDR1 and CDR2: SGHTA and FQGNSA. The CDR3 here is CASRKTGI.

The chain recombines TRBV24-1 with TRBJ2-7; weak D call: TRBD2 (5 bases). From germline, CDR1 is KGHDR and CDR2 SFDVKD. V lost 4 bases and J 2 bases, leaving 8 bases between the germline ends. There are 13 residues in the CDR3. The CDR3 sequence is CATSDGLPYEQYF. CDR3 DNA: TGTGCCACCAGTGACGGACTCCCCTACGAGCAGTACTTC.

This clonotype was seen ten or more times. This sequence joins TRBV5-1 and TRBJ2-7; possibly TRBD1 for D (6 bases). The CDR3 runs 16 residues. CDR1 and CDR2 from the germline V gene are SGHRS and YFSETQ. Trimming removed 0 bases at V and 4 bases at J, with 17 bases between. CDR3 nucleotide sequence: TGCGCCAGCAGCTTGGGCTCGGCAGGGGCTGTGTACGAGCAGTACTTC. This codes for CASSLGSAGAVYEQYF. Complete variable domain (other parts from reference TRBV5-1 and TRBJ2-7): KAGVTQTPRYLIKTRGQQVTLSCSPISGHRSVSWYQQTPGQGLQFLFEYFSETQRNKGNFPGRFSGRQFSNSRSEMNVSTLELGDSALYLCASSLGSAGAVYEQYFGPGTRLTVT.

CDR3 DNA: TGCAGTGCTAGAGGGGGACGGGAACAAGAGACCCAGTACTTC. Amino acids: CSARGGREQETQYF. This rearrangement joins TRBV20-1 to TRBJ2-5, with D perhaps given as TRBD1 or TRBD2 (5 bases each). This CDR3 spans 14 amino acids. Trimming left V 1 base short and J 2 bases short, with 11 bases between. CDR1 and CDR2 from the germline V gene are DFQATT and SNEGSKA (reference sequence).

This clonotype occurred a few times. The chain carries TRBV24-1 and TRBJ1-5; D may be TRBD1 (5 bases). Trimming removed 6 bases at V and 3 bases at J, with 8 bases between. There are 13 residues in the CDR3. The germline V gene encodes CDR1 KGHDR and CDR2 SFDVKD. The CDR3 loop is CATSQGSNQPQHF. The CDR3 bases are TGTGCCACCAGTCAGGGTTCCAATCAGCCCCAGCATTTT.

The chain combines TRBV20-1 with TRBJ2-7; TRBD1 agrees at 8 bases. Germline loops: CDR1 DFQATT, CDR2 SNEGSKA (reference sequence). The CDR3 covers 10 residues. Trimming at V came to 6 bases and at J to 5 bases, leaving 0 bases not matched to a gene. The CDR3 nucleotides read TGCAGTGCGGACAGGGACGAGCAGTACTTC. The encoded protein is CSADRDEQYF.